Shown below are 9 T cell receptor beta chains from a single sample sequenced in a study of human versus mouse CDR3 diversity and MHC coevolution. Only in-frame clones appear in the TCRdb table, and some are missing; sequencing was by immunoSEQ multiplex PCR. The table shows just under 60,000 clones, with roughly 93% occurring only once. The sample comprised naive CD4+ T cells from blood. Subset: CD45RO-negative CD62L-positive naive CD4 T cells. These receptors originate from a person between 60 and 69 years old in good health.

This clone came up once. The chain combines TRBV5-1 with TRBJ2-1; TRBD1 is a possible D gene (6 bases). This CDR3 has 13 residues. The V end was cut by 3 bases, the J end by 8 bases, with 12 bases between. Per germline, CDR1 SGHRS and CDR2 YFSETQ. The CDR3 DNA sequence: TGCGCCAGCAGCTCGAACAGGGAACATGAGCAGTTCTTC. Translating it yields CASSSNREHEQFF. The complete variable domain, with remaining parts taken from reference TRBV5-1 and TRBJ2-1, reads KAGVTQTPRYLIKTRGQQVTLSCSPISGHRSVSWYQQTPGQGLQFLFEYFSETQRNKGNFPGRFSGRQFSNSRSEMNVSTLELGDSALYLCASSSNREHEQFFGPGTRLTVL.

The rearrangement uses TRBV9 and TRBJ2-7; D is perhaps TRBD1 (6 bases). CDR3 length equals 15 residues. The ends were cut back, 6 bases at V and 0 bases at J, with 16 bases in the middle. Germline-derived CDR1 and CDR2 are SGDLS and YYNGEE. The CDR3 DNA follows: TGTGCCAGCAACCCGGGACACATAAACTCCTACGAGCAGTACTTC. Its translation is CASNPGHINSYEQYF.

This clone came up a few times. The chain has TRBV6-6 and TRBJ1-5, with 10 bases fitting TRBD1. With 6 bases clipped from V and 5 bases from J, the junction kept 1 base outside the gene matches. Per germline, CDR1 MNHNY and CDR2 SVGAGI (reference sequence). This CDR3 spans 13 amino acids. CDR3 DNA: TGTGCCAGCAGCGGGACAGGGGATCAGCCCCAGCATTTT. It codes for CASSGTGDQPQHF.

V and J are TRBV27 and TRBJ1-3; D is possibly TRBD1 (6 bases). There are 14 residues in the CDR3. V was clipped by 4 bases and J by 7 bases, with 14 bases between them. Germline V lookup: CDR1 MNHEY, CDR2 SMNVEV (reference sequence). CDR3 loop: CASSSQGDRNTIYF. The CDR3 bases are TGTGCCAGCAGTTCACAGGGAGACAGGAACACCATATATTTT.

The chain links TRBV5-1 to TRBJ2-7; TRBD2 matches at 7 bases. The CDR3 is 15 amino acids. V trimming: 3 bases; J trimming: 5 bases; junction bases outside the gene matches: 11. Germline CDR1 and CDR2: SGHRS and YFSETQ. This chain's CDR3 is CASSSLGGSSHEQYF. The CDR3 DNA reads TGCGCCAGCAGCTCCCTCGGCGGGAGTAGCCACGAGCAGTACTTC.

This clone came up once. V usage is TRBV13 and J usage is TRBJ2-3, with 7 bases lining up with TRBD1. The CDR3 runs 17 residues. With V trimmed by 3 bases and J by 2 bases, 11 bases remained unmatched. Germline V gene sequence: CDR1 PRHDT, CDR2 FYEKMQ (reference sequence). CDR3 sequence: CASSFKTGTANTDTQYF. The CDR3 DNA reads as TGTGCCAGCAGCTTCAAAACCGGGACAGCGAACACAGATACGCAGTATTTT.

In this sample, this clone turned up once. The chain links TRBV5-1 to TRBJ1-5; 8 bases are a match to TRBD1. Germline assignment: CDR1 SGHRS and CDR2 YFSETQ. V was clipped by 0 bases and J by 8 bases; unmatched bases: 4. CDR3 length: 14 residues. CDR3 sequence reads: CASSLGTGKEPQHF. CDR3 DNA: TGCGCCAGCAGCTTGGGGACAGGGAAGGAGCCCCAGCATTTT.

The V gene is TRBV10-3, the J gene TRBJ2-3; D remains ambiguous. CDR1 and CDR2 (germline): ENHRY, SYGVKD. The CDR3 contains 15 residues. V lost 3 bases, J lost 3 bases, and 13 bases lay in between. DNA of the CDR3: TGTGCCATCAGTGACCCGATTAGTAGAACAGATACGCAGTATTTT. It is translated as CAISDPISRTDTQYF.

The chain links TRBV19 to TRBJ2-3; D remains unclear. V gave up 4 bases and J gave up 0 bases, with 11 bases separating them. The CDR3 totals 15 residues. Germline assignment: CDR1 LNHDA and CDR2 SQIVND (reference sequence). CDR3 nucleotides: TGTGCCAGTAGTACCCTCGAGCCAAGCACAGATACGCAGTATTTT. This gives the protein CASSTLEPSTDTQYF.